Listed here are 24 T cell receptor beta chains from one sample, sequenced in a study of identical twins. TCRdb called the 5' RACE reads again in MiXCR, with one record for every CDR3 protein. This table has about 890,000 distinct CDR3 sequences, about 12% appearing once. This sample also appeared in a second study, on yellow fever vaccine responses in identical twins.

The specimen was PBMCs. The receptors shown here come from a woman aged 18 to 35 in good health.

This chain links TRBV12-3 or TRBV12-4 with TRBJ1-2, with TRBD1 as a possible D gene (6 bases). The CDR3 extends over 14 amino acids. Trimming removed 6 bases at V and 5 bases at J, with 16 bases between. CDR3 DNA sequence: TGTGCCAGCAGAGTAGGTGGGGGGCTTTATGGCTACACCTTC. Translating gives CASRVGGGLYGYTF.

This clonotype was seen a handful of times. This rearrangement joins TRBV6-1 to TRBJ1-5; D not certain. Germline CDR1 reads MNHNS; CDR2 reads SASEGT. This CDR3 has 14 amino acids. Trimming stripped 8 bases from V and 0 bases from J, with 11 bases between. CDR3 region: CASGEVHSNQPQHF. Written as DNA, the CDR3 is TGTGCCAGCGGGGAAGTGCATAGCAATCAGCCCCAGCATTTT.

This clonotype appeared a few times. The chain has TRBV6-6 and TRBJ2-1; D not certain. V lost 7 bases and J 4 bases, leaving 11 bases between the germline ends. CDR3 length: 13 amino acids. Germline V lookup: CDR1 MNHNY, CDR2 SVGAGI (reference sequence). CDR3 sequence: CASINQRYNEQFF. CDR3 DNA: TGTGCCAGCATCAACCAGAGGTACAATGAGCAGTTCTTC.

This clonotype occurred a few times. The CDR3 nucleotides read TGTGCCAGCAGCCTCATAGGAGGGTCGGCCACCGGGGAGCTGTTTTTT. Residues: CASSLIGGSATGELFF. The chain joins TRBV11-3 to TRBJ2-2, with a possible D match to TRBD2 (6 bases). V was trimmed by 5 bases and J by 4 bases, leaving 17 bases between them. The CDR3 extends over 16 amino acids. Germline V CDR1 and CDR2: SGHNT, YENEEA.

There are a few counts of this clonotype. The CDR3 bases are TGTGCCACCTCTTGGGGGGAGGGCACCGGGGAGCTGTTTTTT. This gives the protein CATSWGEGTGELFF. The gene calls are TRBV27 and TRBJ2-2, with TRBD2 identical over 7 bases. The CDR3 runs to 14 residues. V lost 10 bases to trimming and J lost 4 bases; unmatched junction nucleotides: 9. Germline V gene lookup returns CDR1 MNHEY and CDR2 SMNVEV (reference sequence).

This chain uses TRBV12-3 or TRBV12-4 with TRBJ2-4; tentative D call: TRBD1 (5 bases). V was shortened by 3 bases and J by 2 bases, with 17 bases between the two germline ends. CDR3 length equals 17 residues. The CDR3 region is CASSFGAQGGTKNIQYF. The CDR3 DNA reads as TGTGCCAGCAGTTTTGGAGCCCAGGGCGGCACCAAAAACATTCAGTACTTC.

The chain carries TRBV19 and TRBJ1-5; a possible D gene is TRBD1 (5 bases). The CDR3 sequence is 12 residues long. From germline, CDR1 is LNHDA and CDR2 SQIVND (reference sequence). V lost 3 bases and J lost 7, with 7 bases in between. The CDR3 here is CASSIGTQPQHF. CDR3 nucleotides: TGTGCCAGTAGTATTGGGACCCAGCCCCAGCATTTT.

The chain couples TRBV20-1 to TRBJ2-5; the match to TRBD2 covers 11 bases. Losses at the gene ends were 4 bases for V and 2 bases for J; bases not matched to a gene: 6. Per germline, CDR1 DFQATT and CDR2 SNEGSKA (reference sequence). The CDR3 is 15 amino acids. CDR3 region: CSATGLAGYQETQYF. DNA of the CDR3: TGCAGTGCTACTGGACTAGCGGGTTATCAAGAGACCCAGTACTTC.

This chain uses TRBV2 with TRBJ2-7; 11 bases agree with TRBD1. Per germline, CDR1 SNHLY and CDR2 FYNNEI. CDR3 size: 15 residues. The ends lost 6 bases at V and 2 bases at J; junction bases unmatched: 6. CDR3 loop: CASRPGQGVAYEQYF. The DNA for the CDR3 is TGTGCCAGCAGGCCGGGACAGGGGGTGGCCTACGAGCAGTACTTC. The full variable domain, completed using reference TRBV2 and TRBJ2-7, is EPEVTQTPSHQVTQMGQEVILRCVPISNHLYFYWYRQILGQKVEFLVSFYNNEISEKSEIFDDQFSVERPDGSNFTLKIRSTKLEDSAMYFCASRPGQGVAYEQYFGPGTRLTVT.

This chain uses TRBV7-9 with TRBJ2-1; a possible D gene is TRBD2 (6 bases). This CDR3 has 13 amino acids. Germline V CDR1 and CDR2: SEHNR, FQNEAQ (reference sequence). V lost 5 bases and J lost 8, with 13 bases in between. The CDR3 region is CASSPQTRYEQFF. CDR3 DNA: TGTGCCAGCAGCCCTCAGACTAGATATGAGCAGTTCTTC.

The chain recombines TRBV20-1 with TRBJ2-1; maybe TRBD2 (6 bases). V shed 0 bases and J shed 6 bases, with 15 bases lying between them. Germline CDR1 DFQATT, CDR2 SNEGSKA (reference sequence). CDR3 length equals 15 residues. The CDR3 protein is CSARDTSRTSNEQFF. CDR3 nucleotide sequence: TGCAGTGCTAGAGATACTAGCCGGACCTCCAATGAGCAGTTCTTC.

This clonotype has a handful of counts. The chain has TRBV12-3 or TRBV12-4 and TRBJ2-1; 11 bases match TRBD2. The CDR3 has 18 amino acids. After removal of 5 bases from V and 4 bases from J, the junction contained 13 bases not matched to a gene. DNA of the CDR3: TGTGCCAGCAGTCCCACCCCACTAGCGGGAGCATATTACAATGAGCAGTTCTTC. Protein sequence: CASSPTPLAGAYYNEQFF.

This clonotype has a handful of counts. CDR3 sequence reads: CASSSPGPVTDTQYF. CDR3 nucleotides: TGTGCCAGCAGCTCGCCGGGACCAGTCACAGATACGCAGTATTTT. The rearrangement joins TRBV9 to TRBJ2-3; D tentatively reads TRBD1 or TRBD2 (5 bases each). Per the germline V gene, CDR1 is SGDLS and CDR2 is YYNGEE. This CDR3 spans 15 amino acids. V shed 4 bases and J shed 2 bases, with 14 bases lying between them.

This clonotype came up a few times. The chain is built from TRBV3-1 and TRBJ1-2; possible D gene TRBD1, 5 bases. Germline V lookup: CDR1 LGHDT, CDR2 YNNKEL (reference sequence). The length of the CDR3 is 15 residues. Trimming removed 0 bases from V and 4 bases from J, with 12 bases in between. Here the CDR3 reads CASSQERRQTYGYTF. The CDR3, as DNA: TGTGCCAGCAGCCAAGAGAGGCGACAGACCTATGGCTACACCTTC.

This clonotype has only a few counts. The CDR3 sequence: CASSLRDGDNYGYTF. The CDR3 DNA sequence: TGTGCCAGCTCACTCCGGGACGGAGATAACTATGGCTACACCTTC. The V gene is TRBV18, the J gene TRBJ1-2, with D possibly matching TRBD1 (5 bases). The CDR3 spans 15 residues. V was pared by 4 bases and J by 1 base, with 13 bases between. Germline values: CDR1 KGHSH, CDR2 LQKENI.

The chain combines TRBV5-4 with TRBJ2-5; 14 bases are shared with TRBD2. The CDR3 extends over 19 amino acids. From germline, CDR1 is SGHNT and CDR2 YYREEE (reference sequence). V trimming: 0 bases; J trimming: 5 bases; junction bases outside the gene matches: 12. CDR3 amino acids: CASSLGGGLAGGGRETQYF. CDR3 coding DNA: TGTGCCAGCAGCTTGGGGGGAGGACTAGCGGGAGGCGGGCGCGAGACCCAGTACTTC.

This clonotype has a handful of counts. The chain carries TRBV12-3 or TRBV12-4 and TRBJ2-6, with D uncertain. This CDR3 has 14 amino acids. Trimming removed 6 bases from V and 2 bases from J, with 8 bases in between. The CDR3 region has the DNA TGTGCCAGCAGAACAGCAACTGGGGCCAACGTCCTGACTTTC. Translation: CASRTATGANVLTF.

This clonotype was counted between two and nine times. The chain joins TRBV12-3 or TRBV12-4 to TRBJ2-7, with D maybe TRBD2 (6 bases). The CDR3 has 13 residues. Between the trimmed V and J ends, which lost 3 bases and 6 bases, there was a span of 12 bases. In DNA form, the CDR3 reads TGTGCCAGCAGTTTTGGGACTCCCTTCGAGCAGTACTTC. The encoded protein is CASSFGTPFEQYF.

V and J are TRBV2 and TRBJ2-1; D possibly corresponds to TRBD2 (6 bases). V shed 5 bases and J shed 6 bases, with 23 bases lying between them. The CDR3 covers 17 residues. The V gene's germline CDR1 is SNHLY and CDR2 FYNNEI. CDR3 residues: CASSPPGRGPLGNEQFF. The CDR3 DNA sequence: TGTGCCAGCAGTCCCCCTGGGCGGGGCCCTCTGGGCAATGAGCAGTTCTTC.

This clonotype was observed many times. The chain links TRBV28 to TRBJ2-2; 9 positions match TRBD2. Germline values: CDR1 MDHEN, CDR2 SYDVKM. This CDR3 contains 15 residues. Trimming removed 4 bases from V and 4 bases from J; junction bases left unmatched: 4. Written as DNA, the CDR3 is TGTGCCAGCAGTTATCATAGCGGGAGCACCGGGGAGCTGTTTTTT. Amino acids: CASSYHSGSTGELFF.

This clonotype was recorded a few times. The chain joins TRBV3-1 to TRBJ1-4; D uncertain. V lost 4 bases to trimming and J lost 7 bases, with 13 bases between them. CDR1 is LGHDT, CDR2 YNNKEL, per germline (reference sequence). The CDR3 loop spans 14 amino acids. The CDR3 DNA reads TGTGCCAGCAGCCGACAATACTCCGGTGAAAAACTGTTTTTT. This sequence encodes CASSRQYSGEKLFF.

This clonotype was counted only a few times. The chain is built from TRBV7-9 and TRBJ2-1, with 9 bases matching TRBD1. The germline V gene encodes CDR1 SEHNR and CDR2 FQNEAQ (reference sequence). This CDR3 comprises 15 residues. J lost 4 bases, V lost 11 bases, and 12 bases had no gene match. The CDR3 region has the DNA TGTGCCGGCATTAAGACAGGGGGATTTTACAATGAGCAGTTCTTC. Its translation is CAGIKTGGFYNEQFF.

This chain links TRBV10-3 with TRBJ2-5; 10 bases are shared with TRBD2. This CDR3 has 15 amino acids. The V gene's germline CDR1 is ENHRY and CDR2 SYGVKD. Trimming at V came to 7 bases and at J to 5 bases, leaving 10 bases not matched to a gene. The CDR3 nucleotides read TGTGCCATCACGGACAGCGGGGGGGGTTATGAGACCCAGTACTTC. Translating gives CAITDSGGGYETQYF.

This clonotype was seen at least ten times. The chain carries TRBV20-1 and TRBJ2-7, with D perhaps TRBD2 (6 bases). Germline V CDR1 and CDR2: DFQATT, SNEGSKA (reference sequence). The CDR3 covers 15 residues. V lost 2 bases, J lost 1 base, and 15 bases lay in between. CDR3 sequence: CSARPWVADSYEQYF. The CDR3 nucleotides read TGCAGTGCTAGACCATGGGTAGCGGATTCCTACGAGCAGTACTTC.